Presented here are 20 T cell receptor beta chains from one specimen sequenced in a study of CD8 T cells in ankylosing spondylitis. Study conclusions and caveats: Several highly homologous variants made up a TCR beta motif, and this motif appeared characteristic of ankylosing spondylitis blood.

TCRdb independently ran MiXCR on the 5' RACE reads; one entry per CDR3 protein. Counted here are about 400,000 distinct CDR3 sequences, about 22% occurring once; the ten biggest clones make up about a sixth. Antigens of these TCRs are unknown. Sequenced material: blood, either unsorted or a sorted T cell fraction (not recorded which). The receptors originated from a male donor with ankylosing spondylitis.

This clonotype was seen at least ten times. The rearrangement uses TRBV6-1 and TRBJ2-7; a weak D match, TRBD2 (5 bases). CDR1 is MNHNS and CDR2 is SASEGT in the germline V gene. V was trimmed by 3 bases and J by 0 bases, leaving 9 bases between them. The CDR3 is 14 residues long. The CDR3 spells CASSDHGDSYEQYF. The CDR3 region has the DNA TGTGCCAGCAGTGATCACGGGGACTCCTACGAGCAGTACTTC.

This clonotype was counted only a few times. V usage is TRBV5-1 and J usage is TRBJ2-6; 7 nucleotides align to TRBD1. J lost 2 bases, V lost 6 bases, and 8 bases had no gene match. Per germline, CDR1 SGHRS and CDR2 YFSETQ. CDR3 length: 16 amino acids. CDR3 coding DNA: TGCGCCAGCATCAATACGGACAGGACTGGGGCCAACGTCCTGACTTTC. It specifies CASINTDRTGANVLTF.

The chain joins TRBV12-3 or TRBV12-4 to TRBJ2-5; D remains ambiguous. V dropped 4 bases and J dropped 4 bases, with 7 bases sitting between them. There are 12 residues in the CDR3. The CDR3 here is CASSYEVETQYF. The CDR3 DNA is TGTGCCAGCAGTTATGAGGTAGAGACCCAGTACTTC.

This clonotype was observed a few times. The V and J genes are TRBV29-1 and TRBJ2-3; D is ambiguous. CDR3 length: 11 amino acids. Germline lookup yields CDR1 SQVTM and CDR2 ANQGSEA. Deletions cut 5 bases from V and 7 bases from J, with 10 bases between. CDR3 sequence: CSVLGAYTQYF. The CDR3 DNA sequence: TGCAGCGTTCTAGGAGCGTATACGCAGTATTTT.

The chain recombines TRBV6-2 or TRBV6-3 with TRBJ2-7; tentatively, D is TRBD2 (5 bases). CDR3 size: 14 residues. V was trimmed by 4 bases and J by 2 bases, leaving 12 bases between them. Germline V CDR1 and CDR2: MNHEY, SVGEGT. The CDR3 DNA reads TGTGCCAGCAGTTCGGCGGGTCGAGCCTACGAGCAGTACTTC. It is translated as CASSSAGRAYEQYF.

This chain joins TRBV4-2 and TRBJ2-5; no firm D call. Deletions cut 4 bases from V and 2 bases from J, with 17 bases between. Germline V gives CDR1 LGHNA, CDR2 YNFKEQ. The CDR3 consists of 16 residues. CDR3 DNA sequence: TGTGCCAGCAGCCCCAGACCTGGATCCTTACAAGAGACCCAGTACTTC. Its translation is CASSPRPGSLQETQYF.

The rearrangement uses TRBV4-1 and TRBJ1-5; unclear D gene. V lost 2 bases and J lost 9, with 14 bases in between. CDR3 length equals 14 residues. Germline-derived CDR1 and CDR2 are MGHRA and YSYEKL. The CDR3 loop is CASSQSPGSWPQHF. For the CDR3, the DNA is TGCGCCAGCAGCCAAAGTCCCGGCTCATGGCCCCAGCATTTT.

This clonotype was seen a few times. The CDR3 sequence: CASSLSMEAGETQYF. Here the CDR3 DNA reads TGTGCCAGCAGCTTAAGTATGGAGGCAGGAGAGACCCAGTACTTC. This sequence joins TRBV7-9 and TRBJ2-5; D possibly corresponds to TRBD2 (5 bases). Trimming pared 2 bases from V and 4 bases from J, leaving 14 bases between. There are 15 residues in the CDR3. From germline, CDR1 is SEHNR and CDR2 FQNEAQ (reference sequence).

The table lists this clonotype with many counts. The chain employs TRBV11-2 and TRBJ1-3; possible D gene TRBD1, 5 bases. CDR3 size: 17 residues. The V gene lost 0 bases and the J gene lost 0 bases, with 12 bases spanning the gap. The germline V gene encodes CDR1 SGHAT and CDR2 FQNNGV. The CDR3 sequence is CASSLEVSGSSGNTIYF. CDR3 nucleotide sequence: TGTGCCAGCAGCTTAGAAGTTTCAGGGTCCTCTGGAAACACCATATATTTT.

The rearrangement links TRBV25-1 to TRBJ1-3; possibly TRBD1 for D (6 bases). Germline assignment: CDR1 MGHDK and CDR2 SYGVNS. Trimming removed 0 bases from V and 0 bases from J, with 9 bases in between. The CDR3 has 16 residues. The CDR3: CASSEYPDSSGNTIYF. Here the CDR3 DNA reads TGTGCCAGCAGTGAATACCCGGACAGCTCTGGAAACACCATATATTTT.

This clonotype was observed at least ten times. The chain carries TRBV29-1 and TRBJ1-3, with a tentative D call TRBD1 (6 bases). Germline V lookup: CDR1 SQVTM, CDR2 ANQGSEA. There are 12 residues in the CDR3. The V end lost 6 bases, the J end lost 0 bases, and 6 bases lay between the germline ends. The CDR3 nucleotides read TGCAGCGTGGACAGCTCTGGAAACACCATATATTTT. Its protein is CSVDSSGNTIYF. Full variable domain (remainder filled in from reference TRBV29-1 and TRBJ1-3): SAVISQKPSRDICQRGTSLTIQCQVDSQVTMMFWYRQQPGQSLTLIATANQGSEATYESGFVIDKFPISRPNLTFSTLTVSNMSPEDSSIYLCSVDSSGNTIYFGEGSWLTVV.

This clonotype was picked up a small number of times. This chain links TRBV25-1 with TRBJ1-1; tentatively, D is TRBD1 (6 bases). With 2 bases removed from V and 2 bases from J, the gap between germline ends came to 15 bases. Germline V gene sequence: CDR1 MGHDK, CDR2 SYGVNS. The CDR3 is 16 residues long. For the CDR3, the DNA is TGTGCCAGCAGTGAAACACGGGGGCCGGGAAACACTGAAGCTTTCTTT. Translated: CASSETRGPGNTEAFF. The entire variable domain, with the rest obtained from reference TRBV25-1 and TRBJ1-1, is as follows: EADIYQTPRYLVIGTGKKITLECSQTMGHDKMYWYQQDPGMELHLIHYSYGVNSTEKGDLSSESTVSRIRTEHFPLTLESARPSHTSQYLCASSETRGPGNTEAFFGQGTRLTVV.

This clonotype was detected only a few times. The chain is built from TRBV5-1 and TRBJ2-7; D might be TRBD1 (6 bases). CDR1 and CDR2 from the germline V gene are SGHRS and YFSETQ. The CDR3 spans 14 residues. The V gene lost 7 bases and the J gene lost 3 bases, with 17 bases spanning the gap. The CDR3 sequence is CASGTGTPFYEQYF. In DNA form, the CDR3 reads TGCGCCAGCGGCACCGGGACACCATTCTACGAGCAGTACTTC.

The chain uses TRBV10-3 and TRBJ1-1, with 10 bases aligning to TRBD1. The length of the CDR3 is 12 residues. V was pared by 10 bases and J by 3 bases, with 2 bases of the junction left unmatched. CDR1 is ENHRY, CDR2 SYGVKD, per germline. CDR3: CASGTGDTEAFF. CDR3 in DNA: TGTGCCAGCGGGACAGGGGACACTGAAGCTTTCTTT.

The chain carries TRBV2 and TRBJ2-3; D is possibly TRBD2 (5 bases). This CDR3 is built from 14 residues. Germline V lookup: CDR1 SNHLY, CDR2 FYNNEI. V dropped 9 bases and J dropped 6 bases, with 19 bases sitting between them. The CDR3 loop is CASSISGPQDTQYF. The CDR3 nucleotides read TGTGCCAGTAGCATAAGCGGCCCACAGGATACGCAGTATTTT.

This rearrangement joins TRBV9 to TRBJ2-5; 11 bases are shared with TRBD1. Unmatched junction bases numbered 9, after V lost 6 bases and J lost 2 bases. CDR3 size: 16 residues. Germline V gene data show CDR1 as SGDLS and CDR2 as YYNGEE. The DNA of the CDR3 is TGTGCCAGCACCAAGACGGGACAGGGGGGACAAGAGACCCAGTACTTC. Its translation: CASTKTGQGGQETQYF.

Only a few counts were recorded for this clonotype. V is TRBV5-1 and J is TRBJ2-3; D gene unclear. Trimming removed 2 bases from V and 2 bases from J, with 3 bases in between. Per the germline V gene, CDR1 is SGHRS and CDR2 is YFSETQ. The CDR3 spans 12 residues. This CDR3 is CASSFDTDTQYF. The CDR3 region has the DNA TGCGCCAGCAGCTTTGACACAGATACGCAGTATTTT.

The rearrangement uses TRBV28 and TRBJ2-2, with unresolved D. The CDR3 sequence is 12 residues long. Germline V gene sequence: CDR1 MDHEN, CDR2 SYDVKM. V lost 8 bases, J lost 0 bases, and 4 bases lay in between. CDR3 in DNA: TGTGCCAGCCTTACGAACACCGGGGAGCTGTTTTTT. This sequence encodes CASLTNTGELFF. Based on the CDR3 plus reference TRBV28 and TRBJ2-2, the full variable domain is DVKVTQSSRYLVKRTGEKVFLECVQDMDHENMFWYRQDPGLGLRLIYFSYDVKMKEKGDIPEGYSVSREKKERFSLILESASTNQTSMYLCASLTNTGELFFGEGSRLTVL.

The chain joins TRBV9 to TRBJ2-5, with 8 nucleotides matching TRBD1. This CDR3 is 15 amino acids long. V shed 3 bases, J shed 5 bases, and the junction held 9 bases outside the gene matches. CDR1 is SGDLS, CDR2 YYNGEE, per germline. CDR3 loop: CASSAGQGTGETQYF. The CDR3 DNA reads as TGTGCCAGCAGCGCCGGACAGGGCACGGGGGAGACCCAGTACTTC. Drawing the rest from reference TRBV9 and TRBJ2-5, the complete variable domain is DSGVTQTPKHLITATGQRVTLRCSPRSGDLSVYWYQQSLDQGLQFLIQYYNGEERAKGNILERFSAQQFPDLHSELNLSSLELGDSALYFCASSAGQGTGETQYFGPGTRLLVL.

J is TRBJ2-7 and V is TRBV28, with 9 bases identical to TRBD1. V gave up 8 bases and J gave up 2 bases; unmatched junction bases: 7. The CDR3 length is 14 residues. CDR1 is MDHEN, CDR2 SYDVKM, per germline. DNA of the CDR3: TGTGCCAGCGGCCGGGACAGGGCGACCTACGAGCAGTACTTC. Amino acids: CASGRDRATYEQYF. Based on the CDR3 plus reference TRBV28 and TRBJ2-7, the full variable domain is DVKVTQSSRYLVKRTGEKVFLECVQDMDHENMFWYRQDPGLGLRLIYFSYDVKMKEKGDIPEGYSVSREKKERFSLILESASTNQTSMYLCASGRDRATYEQYFGPGTRLTVT.